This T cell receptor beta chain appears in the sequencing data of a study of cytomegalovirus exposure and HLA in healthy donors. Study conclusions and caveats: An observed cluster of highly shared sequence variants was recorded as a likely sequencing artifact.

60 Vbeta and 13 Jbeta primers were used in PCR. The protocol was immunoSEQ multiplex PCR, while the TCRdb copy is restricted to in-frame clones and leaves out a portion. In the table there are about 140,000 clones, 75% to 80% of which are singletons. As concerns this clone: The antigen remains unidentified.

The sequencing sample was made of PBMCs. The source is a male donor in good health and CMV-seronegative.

CDR3 sequence: CASSPRVLAGGPSTDTQYF. CDR3 DNA sequence: TGTGCCAGCTCACCCCGGGTGCTAGCGGGGGGACCTAGCACAGATACGCAGTATTTT. The V and J genes are TRBV18 and TRBJ2-3, with 11 bases aligning to TRBD2. The CDR3 is 19 amino acids. The germline CDR1 and CDR2 sequences are KGHSH and LQKENI. The junction had 11 bases not matched to a gene; V was cut back by 3 bases and J by 0 bases.